Following are 11 T cell receptor beta chains from one sample sequenced in a study of blood T cell repertoires in COVID-19. The table came from immunoSEQ multiplex PCR; TCRdb's copy has only in-frame clones and leaves some out. The data show roughly 520,000 clones, more than 75% seen once. Material for sequencing was PBMCs or T cells enriched from blood (not recorded which). The receptors come from a woman aged 40 to 50 who had recovered from COVID-19.

The rearrangement links TRBV10-3 to TRBJ1-3; TRBD1 agrees at 8 bases. The V gene end was trimmed by 2 bases and the J gene end by 0 bases; junction bases not matched to a gene: 6. CDR3 length: 17 residues. Germline V gene lookup returns CDR1 ENHRY and CDR2 SYGVKD. The CDR3 region is CAISESRDRSSGNTIYF. CDR3 DNA sequence: TGTGCCATCAGTGAGAGCCGGGACAGGAGCTCTGGAAACACCATATATTTT.

The chain employs TRBV6-1 and TRBJ1-6; 8 bases align to TRBD1. In germline, CDR1 is MNHNS, CDR2 SASEGT. This CDR3 region has 15 residues. The V gene end was trimmed by 2 bases and the J gene end by 5 bases; junction bases not matched to a gene: 2. Here the CDR3 DNA reads TGTGCCAGCAGTGAACCAGGGGGCCATAATTCACCCCTCCACTTT. Translation gives CASSEPGGHNSPLHF.

The rearrangement uses TRBV2 and TRBJ1-5; D ambiguous. Germline V lookup: CDR1 SNHLY, CDR2 FYNNEI. The V end was cut by 6 bases, the J end by 5 bases, with 11 bases between. The CDR3 spans 13 residues. The CDR3: CASSPAGDQPQHF. In DNA form, the CDR3 reads TGTGCCAGCAGCCCGGCCGGGGATCAGCCCCAGCATTTT.

The chain joins TRBV19 to TRBJ2-7, with a tentative D call TRBD1 (5 bases). V was cut by 5 bases and J by 6 bases, with 8 bases left in between. CDR3 length: 11 amino acids. Germline assignment: CDR1 LNHDA and CDR2 SQIVND (reference sequence). Written as DNA, the CDR3 is TGTGCCAGTAGTTGGGGCGGCGAGCAGTACTTC. Encoded protein: CASSWGGEQYF.

V is TRBV9 and J is TRBJ1-5; 8 bases map to TRBD1. This CDR3 is 15 amino acids long. Trimming took 4 bases from V and 2 from J; bases not matched to a gene: 5. Germline V gene data show CDR1 as SGDLS and CDR2 as YYNGEE. The CDR3 DNA reads as TGTGCCAGCAGCCCAGGGGGCAGGGGCAATCAGCCCCAGCATTTT. This gives the protein CASSPGGRGNQPQHF.

The V call is TRBV5-1, the J call TRBJ2-5; 8 bases agree with TRBD2. Germline V gives CDR1 SGHRS, CDR2 YFSETQ. The CDR3 contains 15 residues. V shed 3 bases, J shed 8 bases, and the junction held 12 bases outside the gene matches. DNA for the CDR3: TGCGCCAGCAGCTCGACCGGGGGGGCCGGCGGCACCCAGTACTTC. Translated: CASSSTGGAGGTQYF.

The sample holds one count of this clone. J is TRBJ2-1 and V is TRBV27, with 7 positions matching TRBD2. After removal of 4 bases from V and 4 bases from J, the junction contained 13 bases not matched to a gene. Looked up from germline, CDR1 is MNHEY and CDR2 is SMNVEV (reference sequence). The CDR3 sequence is 17 residues long. The CDR3 DNA follows: TGTGCCAGCAGTTCTCCATCCGGGGGGAGGCTATACAATGAGCAGTTCTTC. This sequence encodes CASSSPSGGRLYNEQFF.

V is TRBV11-3 and J is TRBJ2-1; a weak D match, TRBD2 (5 bases). The germline V gene has CDR1 SGHNT and CDR2 YENEEA. V lost 4 bases to trimming and J lost 5 bases, with 15 bases between them. The CDR3 runs to 15 residues. For the CDR3, the DNA is TGTGCCAGCAGCTCCGGTTACGGGATACACAATGAGCAGTTCTTC. Its protein product is CASSSGYGIHNEQFF.

The V call is TRBV4-2, the J call TRBJ2-7, with 7 bases aligning to TRBD1. Unmatched junction bases numbered 7, after V lost 1 base and J lost 7 bases. Germline CDR1 LGHNA, CDR2 YNFKEQ. The CDR3 loop spans 14 amino acids. CDR3 in amino acids: CASSQVEGGREQYF. CDR3 coding DNA: TGTGCCAGCAGCCAAGTAGAAGGGGGCCGGGAGCAGTACTTC.

In the case of this clone: Additional DNA sequences in this sample encode the identical CDR3. V and J are TRBV5-1 and TRBJ2-1, with D possibly matching TRBD2 (5 bases). V shed 0 bases and J shed 0 bases, with 7 bases lying between them. The CDR3 covers 15 residues. From germline, CDR1 is SGHRS and CDR2 YFSETQ. For the CDR3, the DNA is TGCGCCAGCAGCTTGGGAGGGAGCTCCTACAATGAGCAGTTCTTC. Amino acids: CASSLGGSSYNEQFF.

This clone was detected a few times. V gene TRBV2 combines with J gene TRBJ1-2; weak D call: TRBD1 (5 bases). This CDR3 contains 16 residues. V shed 4 bases and J shed 1 base, with 16 bases lying between them. Germline assignment: CDR1 SNHLY and CDR2 FYNNEI. The CDR3 bases are TGTGCCAGCAGTGCGGAGGGACCCACCCTTAACTATGGCTACACCTTC. As protein: CASSAEGPTLNYGYTF.